Many counts were recorded for the clone carrying this T cell receptor (beta chain). Since a much larger clone is just one base distant, this may be a read error. TCR beta VDJ and CDR3 profiling used genomic DNA as template. From the reads, TCRdb called clonotypes with MiXCR, one entry per CDR3 protein. The sample contains about 130,000 distinct CDR3 sequences, around 48% of which appear only once. This record belongs to a study of CD8+CD57+ T cells in acquired aplastic anemia. Across the study: Sorted CD4+ and CD8+ cells gave a mean 3.2 ug DNA, range about 0.19 to 27.4 ug.

Sequencing used sorted CD4+, CD8+, or CD8+CD57+ T cells (not recorded which) from PBMCs. The source of this sequence is a human donor in good health, serving as a control.

CDR3 in amino acids: CVSSQDRARGPGANVLTF. In DNA, the CDR3 is TGTGTCAGCAGCCAAGATAGGGCCAGGGGGCCTGGGGCCAACGTCCTGACTTTC. The chain couples TRBV14 to TRBJ2-6, with 8 bases fitting TRBD1. In germline, CDR1 is SGHDN, CDR2 FVKESK. The CDR3 covers 18 residues.